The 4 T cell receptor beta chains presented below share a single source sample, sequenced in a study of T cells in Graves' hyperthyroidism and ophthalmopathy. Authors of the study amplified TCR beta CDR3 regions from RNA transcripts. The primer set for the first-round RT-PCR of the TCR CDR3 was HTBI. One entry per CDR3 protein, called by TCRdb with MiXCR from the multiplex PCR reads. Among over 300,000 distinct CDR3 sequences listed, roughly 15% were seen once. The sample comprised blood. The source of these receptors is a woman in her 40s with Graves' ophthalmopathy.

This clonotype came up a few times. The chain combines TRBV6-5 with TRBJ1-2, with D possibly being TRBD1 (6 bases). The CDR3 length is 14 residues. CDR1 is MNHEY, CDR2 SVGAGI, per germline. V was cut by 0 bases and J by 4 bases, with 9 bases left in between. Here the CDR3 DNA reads TGTGCCAGCAGTTACTCCCCAGGGGTCTATGGCTACACCTTC. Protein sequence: CASSYSPGVYGYTF.

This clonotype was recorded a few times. This chain's CDR3 is CASRSGGSYEQYF. DNA for the CDR3: TGTGCCAGCAGATCGGGGGGATCTTACGAGCAGTACTTC. The rearrangement links TRBV6-1 to TRBJ2-7; 7 positions agree with TRBD2. The germline gives CDR1 MNHNS, CDR2 SASEGT. CDR3 size: 13 residues. V dropped 6 bases and J dropped 4; count of bases not matched to a gene: 6.

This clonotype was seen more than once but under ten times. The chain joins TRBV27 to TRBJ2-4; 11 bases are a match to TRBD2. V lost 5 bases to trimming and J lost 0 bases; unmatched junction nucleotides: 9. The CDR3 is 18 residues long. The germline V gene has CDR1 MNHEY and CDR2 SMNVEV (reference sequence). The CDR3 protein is CASSLTSGGDLAKNIQYF. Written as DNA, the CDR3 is TGTGCCAGCAGTCTTACTAGCGGGGGCGATCTAGCCAAAAACATTCAGTACTTC.

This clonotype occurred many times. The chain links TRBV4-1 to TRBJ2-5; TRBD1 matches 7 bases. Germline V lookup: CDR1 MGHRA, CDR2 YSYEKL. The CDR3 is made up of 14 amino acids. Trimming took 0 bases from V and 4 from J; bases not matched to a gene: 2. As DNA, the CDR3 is TGCGCCAGCAGCCAAGATGCAGGGGGAGAGACCCAGTACTTC. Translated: CASSQDAGGETQYF.